The present TCR beta chain was sequenced within a study of control samples from healthy donors and cancer patients (dated by TCRdb to about 2020). As to this clone: Its binding antigen is unknown. The sample holds no much larger clone one base away, and base qualities are not on file.

The germline V gene (reference sequence) provides CDR1 MNHEY and CDR2 SMNVEV. Compared with germline, V lacks 6 bases and J lacks 7 bases; bases without a gene match: 6. Including cysteine and phenylalanine, the CDR3 has 14 amino acids. Solely the CDR3 DNA is kept, with 42 bases framed from the first base. Libraries were built with the immunoSEQ multiplex PCR assay. As stored in TCRdb, this immuneACCESS dataset retains in-frame rearrangements with V and J assigned. A fraction of the clones does not appear; measured against another copy, unresolved V genes explain less than half of the discrepancy, and the remainder lacks a known reason. The sample table contains about 57,000 clones; only one count was recorded for 94% of them. 3.5% to 4% of the sample belongs to the ten largest clones.

The sequenced sample consisted of blood. The receptor chain draws on TRBV27 and TRBJ1-6; TRBD1 aligns with 7 central bases. This clonotype was sampled from a man younger than 40 in good health. The CDR3 in this case is CASSPGTANSPLHF. DNA sequence: TGTGCCAGCAGCCCCGGGACAGCAAATTCACCCCTCCACTTT.